This T cell receptor (beta chain) was profiled in a study of cytomegalovirus exposure and HLA in healthy donors. Trimming took 0 bases from V and 5 from J, leaving 20 bases between them. Germline V lookup: CDR1 SNHLY, CDR2 FYNNEI. The CDR3 is made up of 17 amino acids. The PCR contained 60 Vbeta and 13 Jbeta primers. The data were produced by immunoSEQ multiplex PCR, yet TCRdb's version contains in-frame clones alone and is incomplete. The sample records around 100,000 clones, 78% being singletons. This clone showed up just a few times. This rearrangement joins TRBV2 to TRBJ2-7, with D tentatively TRBD1 (5 bases). This TCR derives from a woman aged 35 to 49 in good health and CMV-seropositive. The sample consisted of PBMCs. CDR3 sequence: CASSEAQEARTRDEQYF. The CDR3 DNA follows: TGTGCCAGCAGTGAAGCCCAAGAAGCCCGGACACGGGACGAGCAGTACTTC.